Below are 30 T cell receptor beta chains sequenced from a single sample in a study of neurological immune-mediated disorders. TCRdb reprocessed the 5' RACE reads via MiXCR and lists one record per CDR3 protein. Counted here are about 33,000 distinct CDR3 sequences, roughly 1.6% occurring once; the ten biggest clones make up 7.5% to 10%. The sequenced material came from PBMCs. Every receptor here comes from a woman aged 30 to 39 with multiple sclerosis.

This clonotype was counted at least ten times. The rearrangement uses TRBV9 and TRBJ2-5; 9 bases align to TRBD2. This CDR3 has 16 amino acids. CDR1 is SGDLS, CDR2 YYNGEE, per germline. V dropped 5 bases and J dropped 5; count of bases not matched to a gene: 13. CDR3 coding DNA: TGTGCCAGCAGTGCCTATGGCGGGGGGGCCCGGGAGACCCAGTACTTC. As protein: CASSAYGGGARETQYF.

In this sample, this clonotype turned up many times. V usage is TRBV29-1 and J usage is TRBJ1-2; D is perhaps TRBD1 (5 bases). Germline lookup yields CDR1 SQVTM and CDR2 ANQGSEA. Trimming shortened V by 3 bases and J by 4 bases, and 9 bases separated the two germline ends. The CDR3 has 12 amino acids. The CDR3: CSVDLGLYGYTF. CDR3 DNA sequence: TGCAGCGTTGACCTGGGACTCTATGGCTACACCTTC.

This clonotype was counted at least ten times. The CDR3 DNA is TGTGCCAGCAGTTACTCAGGGACAGGGAATTCACCCCTCCACTTT. It specifies CASSYSGTGNSPLHF. This rearrangement joins TRBV6-5 to TRBJ1-6, with TRBD1 matching over 9 bases. Germline-derived CDR1 and CDR2 are MNHEY and SVGAGI. The junction had 1 base not matched to a gene; V was cut back by 0 bases and J by 7 bases. The length of the CDR3 is 15 residues.

This clonotype was counted at least ten times. The CDR3 DNA follows: TGCGCCAGCACCCTTGGCGGGGGGGATCAAGAGACCCAGTACTTC. Amino acids: CASTLGGGDQETQYF. The V and J genes are TRBV5-1 and TRBJ2-5, with TRBD2 matching 9 bases. The CDR3 sequence is 15 residues long. After removal of 6 bases from V and 2 bases from J, the junction contained 8 bases not matched to a gene. Germline CDR1 SGHRS, CDR2 YFSETQ.

The sample holds many counts of this clonotype. The gene calls are TRBV25-1 and TRBJ2-7; 12 bases are shared with TRBD1. The CDR3 consists of 15 residues. Trimming took 2 bases from V and 6 from J; bases not matched to a gene: 5. The germline CDR1 and CDR2 sequences are MGHDK and SYGVNS. CDR3 residues: CASSERPGQGAEQYF. The CDR3 coding sequence is TGTGCCAGCAGTGAACGCCCGGGACAGGGGGCCGAGCAGTACTTC.

The table lists this clonotype with many counts. The rearrangement links TRBV19 to TRBJ2-7, with D maybe TRBD2 (6 bases). The germline V gene encodes CDR1 LNHDA and CDR2 SQIVND (reference sequence). This CDR3 has 13 amino acids. Trimming removed 7 bases at V and 4 bases at J, with 14 bases between. The CDR3: CASKGTGLYEQYF. DNA of the CDR3: TGTGCCAGTAAGGGGACGGGACTTTACGAGCAGTACTTC.

This clonotype has ten or more counts. The chain carries TRBV3-1 and TRBJ1-1, with a possible D match to TRBD1 (5 bases). The CDR3 runs to 18 residues. Trimming stripped 1 base from V and 3 bases from J, with 21 bases between. Germline V gene sequence: CDR1 LGHDT, CDR2 YNNKEL (reference sequence). CDR3 amino acids: CASSQVGLPSTGDTEAFF. The CDR3 nucleotides read TGTGCCAGCAGCCAAGTCGGATTACCATCCACGGGGGACACTGAAGCTTTCTTT.

This clonotype was counted at least ten times. The V gene is TRBV29-1, the J gene TRBJ2-5; D remains ambiguous. The CDR3 is 14 residues long. With 0 bases removed from V and 3 bases from J, the gap between germline ends came to 11 bases. Germline assignment: CDR1 SQVTM and CDR2 ANQGSEA. The CDR3 here is CSVEDRGREETQYF. The CDR3 DNA reads TGCAGCGTTGAAGATCGAGGCCGGGAAGAGACCCAGTACTTC.

This clonotype has a count of ten or more. The chain is built from TRBV7-6 and TRBJ2-7; TRBD1 aligns across 10 bases. Per the germline V gene, CDR1 is SGHVS and CDR2 is FNYEAQ. The V gene end was trimmed by 5 bases and the J gene end by 3 bases; junction bases not matched to a gene: 7. This CDR3 contains 15 residues. CDR3 DNA sequence: TGTGCCAGCAGCCTCTTTGGGGACAGGGGCTACGAGCAGTACTTC. Its translation: CASSLFGDRGYEQYF.

This clonotype was observed a few times. CDR3: CASSLKASYGYTF. CDR3 in DNA: TGTGCCAGCAGCCTGAAAGCCAGCTATGGCTACACCTTC. The chain couples TRBV7-6 to TRBJ1-2; D not resolved. V was trimmed by 5 bases and J by 4 bases, leaving 11 bases between them. The CDR3 is 13 residues long. Germline-derived CDR1 and CDR2 are SGHVS and FNYEAQ.

The DNA for the CDR3 is TGTGCCAGTCGGGCGGCTAACACTGAAGCTTTCTTT. Protein product: CASRAANTEAFF. The genes are TRBV12-3 or TRBV12-4 and TRBJ1-1, with unresolved D. The CDR3 loop spans 12 amino acids. Between the trimmed V and J ends, which lost 9 bases and 2 bases, there was a span of 10 bases.

The table lists this clonotype with many counts. This chain joins TRBV15 and TRBJ1-4, with D possibly TRBD1 on 6 matching bases. CDR3 size: 15 residues. Trimming pared 0 bases from V and 4 bases from J, leaving 9 bases between. In germline, CDR1 is LNHNV, CDR2 YYDKDF (reference sequence). CDR3 sequence: CATSRDTGNNEKLFF. The CDR3 nucleotides read TGTGCCACCAGCAGAGACACAGGGAATAATGAAAAACTGTTTTTT. Looking up the rest from reference TRBV15 and TRBJ1-4 gives the full variable domain: DAMVIQNPRYQVTQFGKPVTLSCSQTLNHNVMYWYQQKSSQAPKLLFHYYDKDFNNEADTPDNFQSRRPNTSFCFLDIRSPGLGDTAMYLCATSRDTGNNEKLFFGSGTQLSVL.

This clonotype was recorded many times. The rearrangement joins TRBV7-2 to TRBJ2-7, with 10 bases aligning to TRBD2. The germline V gene has CDR1 SGHTA and CDR2 FQGNSA. The trim removed 5 bases at V and 6 bases at J, leaving 13 bases unmatched. The CDR3 has 16 amino acids. CDR3 amino acids: CASSPMSASGGGEQYF. Here the CDR3 DNA reads TGTGCCAGCAGCCCAATGAGCGCTAGCGGGGGCGGCGAGCAGTACTTC.

In its sample, this clonotype was seen many times. This chain links TRBV7-7 with TRBJ2-5; D may be TRBD1 (5 bases). The CDR3 totals 14 residues. Germline V gene sequence: CDR1 SSHAT, CDR2 FNYEAQ (reference sequence). V was cut by 6 bases and J by 2 bases, with 13 bases left in between. The CDR3 reads CASSSDGQQETQYF. CDR3 DNA: TGTGCCAGCAGTTCAGACGGACAACAAGAGACCCAGTACTTC.

In its sample, this clonotype was seen many times. The V and J genes are TRBV4-1 and TRBJ2-1; D remains ambiguous. This CDR3 has 16 amino acids. V gave up 0 bases and J gave up 10 bases, with 19 bases separating them. From germline, CDR1 is MGHRA and CDR2 YSYEKL. Here the CDR3 reads CASSQEGGRSQQEQFF. The CDR3 DNA is TGCGCCAGCAGCCAAGAAGGTGGTAGGAGCCAACAGGAGCAGTTCTTC.

The table lists this clonotype with many counts. This chain connects TRBV7-9 to TRBJ1-2; the match to TRBD1 covers 7 bases. The junction had 6 bases not matched to a gene; V was cut back by 5 bases and J by 6 bases. This CDR3 spans 13 amino acids. Germline assignment: CDR1 SEHNR and CDR2 FQNEAQ (reference sequence). CDR3 nucleotide sequence: TGTGCCAGCAGCAGAGACAGGGAGGATGGCTACACCTTC. Encoded protein: CASSRDREDGYTF.

This clonotype was counted many times. This chain links TRBV7-2 with TRBJ2-1; no firm D call. Germline CDR1 SGHTA, CDR2 FQGNSA. The length of the CDR3 is 13 residues. The germline V and J ends were trimmed by 1 base and 9 bases, with 10 bases remaining between them. In DNA form, the CDR3 reads TGTGCCAGCAGCTTAGGTTTAGGTGCTGAGCAGTTCTTC. This translates into CASSLGLGAEQFF.

This clonotype was picked up many times. The chain links TRBV27 to TRBJ2-7; perhaps TRBD2 as D (5 bases). This CDR3 is 14 amino acids long. The ends were cut back, 5 bases at V and 2 bases at J, with 13 bases in the middle. Looked up from germline, CDR1 is MNHEY and CDR2 is SMNVEV (reference sequence). This chain's CDR3 is CASSPRRVTYEQYF. The CDR3 DNA reads TGTGCCAGCAGTCCAAGGCGGGTCACCTACGAGCAGTACTTC.

The sample holds many counts of this clonotype. This chain joins TRBV2 and TRBJ2-5; no definite D call. V shed 5 bases and J shed 3 bases, with 10 bases lying between them. Germline V gene lookup returns CDR1 SNHLY and CDR2 FYNNEI. CDR3 length: 13 amino acids. CDR3 amino acids: CASSRRGEETQYF. The CDR3 bases are TGTGCCAGCAGTCGACGTGGCGAAGAGACCCAGTACTTC.

This clonotype was seen repeatedly, ten times or more. The chain uses TRBV6-2 or TRBV6-3 and TRBJ2-1, with 7 bases identical to TRBD1. V shed 5 bases and J 3 bases; nucleotides not matched to a gene: 7. Per the germline V gene, CDR1 is MNHEY and CDR2 is SVGEGT. CDR3 length: 15 residues. CDR3 sequence (DNA): TGTGCCAGCAGTGGACAGGAGATTTTCTACAATGAGCAGTTCTTC. Translation: CASSGQEIFYNEQFF.

This clonotype has a count of ten or more. This chain joins TRBV21-1 and TRBJ2-5; the D call in the table, TRBD1, was not verified against the DNA. TRBV21-1 represents a pseudogene. The CDR3 spans 15 residues. CDR3 sequence reads: CASSADSRSRETQYF. CDR3 bases: TGTGCCAGCAGCGCGGACAGCCGAAGTAGGGAGACCCAGTACTTC.

This clonotype was recorded at least ten times. This chain connects TRBV20-1 to TRBJ1-6, with D maybe TRBD1 (6 bases). The CDR3 has 13 amino acids. Germline assignment: CDR1 DFQATT and CDR2 SNEGSKA (reference sequence). Trimming left V 6 bases short and J 9 bases short, with 15 bases between. The CDR3 here is CSAPSGVGSPLHF. CDR3 sequence (DNA): TGCAGTGCCCCATCAGGGGTGGGTTCACCCCTCCACTTT.

A few counts support this clonotype. V gene TRBV7-2 combines with J gene TRBJ1-5; D is undetermined. The CDR3 extends over 14 amino acids. Germline assignment: CDR1 SGHTA and CDR2 FQGNSA. V was clipped by 7 bases and J by 4 bases, with 14 bases between them. The CDR3 protein is CASNDNIPNQPQHF. The CDR3 DNA sequence: TGTGCCAGCAACGACAACATTCCTAATCAGCCCCAGCATTTT. Using reference TRBV7-2 and TRBJ1-5 for the parts outside the CDR3, the full variable domain is GAGVSQSPSNKVTEKGKDVELRCDPISGHTALYWYRQSLGQGLEFLIYFQGNSAPDKSGLPSDRFSAERTGGSVSTLTIQRTQQEDSAVYLCASNDNIPNQPQHFGDGTRLSIL.

This clonotype has ten or more counts. The chain couples TRBV12-3 or TRBV12-4 to TRBJ1-5, with 9 bases lining up with TRBD1. V lost 5 bases to trimming and J lost 7 bases; unmatched junction nucleotides: 3. The CDR3 has 13 amino acids. CDR3 DNA: TGTGCCAGCAGTCGCGGACAGGGGCAGCCCCAGCATTTT. Translated, it gives CASSRGQGQPQHF.

This clonotype was seen at least ten times. The chain carries TRBV5-1 and TRBJ1-2; a weak D match, TRBD1 (6 bases). Germline V CDR1 and CDR2: SGHRS, YFSETQ. Between the trimmed V and J ends, which lost 2 bases and 6 bases, there was a span of 14 bases. This CDR3 has 14 residues. CDR3 sequence reads: CASSFAGVSHGYTF. The DNA for the CDR3 is TGCGCCAGCAGCTTTGCAGGGGTTAGCCATGGCTACACCTTC.

This clonotype was counted many times. The chain combines TRBV27 with TRBJ2-5; 9 bases line up with TRBD1. The CDR3 consists of 18 residues. Germline-derived CDR1 and CDR2 are MNHEY and SMNVEV (reference sequence). Trimming at V came to 6 bases and at J to 1 base, leaving 15 bases not matched to a gene. CDR3 DNA sequence: TGTGCCAGCAGCCCTTTGGAGGGACAGGGACCCCTCCAAGAGACCCAGTACTTC. Translated, it gives CASSPLEGQGPLQETQYF.

This clonotype was seen repeatedly, ten times or more. In nucleotides, the CDR3 is TGCAGTGCTAGGACAGGGCTCTATGGCTACACCTTC. Translated, it gives CSARTGLYGYTF. This chain connects TRBV20-1 to TRBJ1-2; 7 bases align to TRBD1. Germline V gene data show CDR1 as DFQATT and CDR2 as SNEGSKA (reference sequence). Trimming cost V 3 bases and J 4 bases; bases outside gene matches: 2. This CDR3 contains 12 residues.

The table lists this clonotype with many counts. This chain joins TRBV20-1 and TRBJ2-1; no definite D call. Between the trimmed V and J ends, which lost 3 bases and 3 bases, there was a span of 12 bases. CDR1 and CDR2 (germline): DFQATT, SNEGSKA (reference sequence). This CDR3 has 14 amino acids. Written as DNA, the CDR3 is TGCAGTGCTAGTTCTGACCCGTACTACAATGAGCAGTTCTTC. It specifies CSASSDPYYNEQFF.

This clonotype has at least ten counts. V gene TRBV9 combines with J gene TRBJ1-3; TRBD1 agrees at 9 bases. Germline CDR1 reads SGDLS; CDR2 reads YYNGEE. The CDR3 totals 18 residues. J lost 0 bases, V lost 2 bases, and 9 bases had no gene match. The CDR3 region is CASSVTGGGGSSGNTIYF. CDR3 nucleotides: TGTGCCAGCAGCGTCACAGGGGGCGGCGGGTCCTCTGGAAACACCATATATTTT.

This clonotype was seen many times. The chain joins TRBV20-1 to TRBJ2-1; tentative D call: TRBD1 (5 bases). Per the germline V gene, CDR1 is DFQATT and CDR2 is SNEGSKA (reference sequence). This CDR3 comprises 12 residues. The V gene lost 6 bases and the J gene lost 4 bases, with 10 bases spanning the gap. The CDR3 DNA reads TGCAGTGCCTTAGACAGTTACAATGAGCAGTTCTTC. It translates to CSALDSYNEQFF.